Included here is one T cell receptor beta chain sequence, with context. Its antigen is still unknown. Clones were read by immunoSEQ multiplex PCR, and TCRdb kept only the in-frame ones, dropping some. This table has over 50,000 clones, roughly 89% appearing once. Trimming took off 4 bases at V and 4 bases at J, with 11 bases between the two ends. The CDR3 is made up of 13 amino acids. CDR1 and CDR2 (germline): SGHRS, YFSETQ. This entry is derived from a study of T cell responses to AZD1222 COVID-19 vaccine. Across the whole study: Pooled samples include second doses given at about 4 or 12 weeks. Study-wide results and limits: Clonal diversity was possibly underestimated; the donors were predominantly white British and more often female. Seropositive at baseline were only a handful of AZD1222 recipients. Repertoire sampling was restricted to post-peak T cell response timepoints.

The gene calls are TRBV5-1 and TRBJ1-1; D call uncertain. The TCR originated in an adult in good health. Sequenced material: peripheral blood, taken on day 0 of AZD1222 vaccination. In DNA, the CDR3 is TGCGCCAGCAGCGGATCCGGGCGCACTGAAGCTTTCTTT. This sequence encodes CASSGSGRTEAFF.